Listed below are T cell receptor beta chains from one sample, sequenced in a study of Graves' ophthalmopathy and Graves' hyperthyroidism. TCRdb re-called the multiplex PCR reads through MiXCR, storing one row per CDR3 protein. This sample has about 240,000 distinct CDR3 sequences; 45% to 55% occur once, and the top ten carry around half. Sequenced sample: peripheral blood. Receptors originate from an adult man with Graves' ophthalmopathy. Both conserved end residues are part of each CDR3. Fields, in order: clone size, V gene, J gene, CDR3 protein. Some rows have no size entry. The others give once, few or many, or a class for an expanded clone.

NA,TRBV28,NA,CASSLGGRGSSYEQYF
NA,TRBV20-1,TRBJ2-7,CSAGGTGTIYEQYF
NA,TRBV5-4,TRBJ2-6,CASSPLGVRGSGANVLTF
NA,TRBV2,TRBJ1-4,CASSYVGGSSEKLFF
NA,TRBV7-2,TRBJ1-5,CASSFDRDRPDSNQPQHF
NA,TRBV24-1,TRBJ2-7,CATPGLAGDYTYEQYF
NA,TRBV7-7,TRBJ2-2,CASSIPTAGNTGELFF
NA,TRBV20-1,TRBJ2-7,CSARGAGTSGERTYEQYF
NA,TRBV7-9,TRBJ1-4,CASSLWNQDEKLFF
NA,TRBV20-1,TRBJ1-1,CSARDLRHLNTEAFF
NA,TRBV10-3,TRBJ2-7,CASSYREGQDEQYF
NA,TRBV29-1,TRBJ1-2,CSAVRGYDGYTF
NA,TRBV7-3,TRBJ1-1,CASSLTGRWDTEAFF
NA,TRBV24-1,TRBJ2-7,CVTASSRGRQGGSEQYF
NA,TRBV19,TRBJ1-2,CASSSRGNYGYTF
NA,TRBV19,TRBJ1-5,CASSDNRPKPQHF
NA,TRBV6-1,TRBJ2-2,CASEGSWDTGELFF
NA,TRBV20-1,TRBJ1-3,CSASRGPLPGNTIYF
few,TRBV4-1,TRBJ1-5,CASSQDERNQPQHF
NA,TRBV20-1,TRBJ2-2,CSASSGRAHTGELFF
few,TRBV10-3,TRBJ1-5,CAISGTGNQPQHF
NA,TRBV29-1,TRBJ1-2,CSVESPGGRCGYTF
once,TRBV2,TRBJ2-7,CASSFSGAYEQYF
few,TRBV6-5,TRBJ1-6,CASSYVSGRNSPLHF
few,TRBV28,TRBJ1-5,CASIAKLTGWNQPQHF
many,TRBV15,TRBJ1-5,CATSTIRGTDSNQPQHF
NA,TRBV9,TRBJ2-6,CASSQDRRAPPTF
once,TRBV7-2,TRBJ2-2,CASSPLAGVDTGELFF
NA,TRBV15,TRBJ1-4,CATSRAGSRDRGGKPFF
NA,TRBV11-2,NA,CASRPLVTGEQFF
few,TRBV4-1,TRBJ2-5,CASSQEYGQETQYF